This paragraph covers one T cell receptor (beta chain) sequence. Each CDR3 protein gets one entry after TCRdb re-called the RT-PCR reads with MiXCR. The sample shows more than 600,000 distinct CDR3 sequences, 13% to 15% of them seen only once. CDR1 is SGHRS, CDR2 YFSETQ, per germline. The CDR3 consists of 13 residues. Trimming pared 3 bases from V and 4 bases from J, leaving 9 bases between. Material for sequencing was memory CD4+ T cells from blood. This clonotype was sampled from a female donor in good health, serving as a healthy control. The chain employs TRBV5-1 and TRBJ2-3, with D perhaps TRBD2 (6 bases). The CDR3 protein is CASSWDSPDTQYF. CDR3 sequence (DNA): TGCGCCAGCAGCTGGGACTCACCAGATACGCAGTATTTT.